What follows describes a single TCR beta chain. The data stem from a study of blood T cell repertoires in COVID-19. Study context: Italy, Spain and the United States were the sources of the convalescent and acute COVID-19 samples. T cells, B-cell-depleted T cells, or PBMCs supplied cDNA or gDNA.

Authors' methods: Amplification with reference gene primers provided the estimates of nucleated cell counts. Only in-frame clones appear in the TCRdb table, and some are missing; sequencing was by immunoSEQ multiplex PCR. V and J calls plus clone size are reproduced from that table; the DNA served to infer D and trimming. The profile shows 130,000 or so clones, roughly three quarters of them singletons. Germline V gives CDR1 MNHNS, CDR2 SASEGT. The CDR3 consists of 19 residues. V lost 4 bases and J lost 0; bases outside the gene matches: 12. The receptor comes from a human donor in a cohort sampled during active COVID-19. The rearrangement links TRBV6-1 to TRBJ2-6; TRBD1 aligns across 7 bases. The sample taken for sequencing was peripheral blood. As DNA, the CDR3 is TGTGCCAGCAGTGCCTACAGGGGCCCCAGCCTCTCTGGGGCCAACGTCCTGACTTTC. This gives the protein CASSAYRGPSLSGANVLTF.